This TCR beta chain originates from a study of blood T cell repertoires in COVID-19. Study as a whole: The cDNA or gDNA used as material had been derived from T cells, B-cell-depleted T cells, or PBMCs.

Method: immunoSEQ multiplex PCR; TCRdb's copy keeps in-frame clones and lacks some. Of some 260,000 clones listed, roughly 87% were seen once; the top ten hold about 6%. The CDR3 has 16 amino acids. Germline CDR1 and CDR2: MNHEY and SVGAGI. The V end lost 4 bases, the J end lost 6 bases, and 19 bases lay between the germline ends. The chain employs TRBV6-5 and TRBJ2-1, with a weak D call TRBD2 (6 bases). The TCR sequence derives from a woman aged 30 to 39 with acute COVID-19. Sequencing was done on a sample of PBMCs or T cells enriched from blood (not recorded which). CDR3 residues: CASSSPRRAGVNEQFF. The DNA of the CDR3 is TGTGCCAGCAGTTCCCCGAGGAGGGCCGGTGTCAATGAGCAGTTCTTC.